This passage covers 7 T cell receptor beta chains from one sample sequenced in a study of blood T cells in healthy people across ages. Primers used in a second PCR of about 6 to 12 cycles were a sample-barcoded 5' primer and a J-beta primer mix. TCRdb re-called the 5' RACE reads through MiXCR, storing one row per CDR3 protein. The sample lists about 900,000 distinct CDR3 sequences, approximately 59% occurring once. Sequencing was performed on blood. The receptor source for this set is a man aged 25-45 years in good health.

This clonotype was counted between two and nine times. V is TRBV5-1 and J is TRBJ2-1; perhaps D is TRBD1 or TRBD2 (5 bases each). CDR3 size: 14 residues. Germline CDR1 and CDR2: SGHRS and YFSETQ. Trimming shortened V by 5 bases and J by 6 bases, and 15 bases separated the two germline ends. The CDR3 nucleotides read TGCGCCAGCAGTAGGGGAGTCGTCGGCAATGAGCAGTTCTTC. This translates into CASSRGVVGNEQFF.

The chain joins TRBV6-6 to TRBJ2-7; D not resolved. Trimming took off 2 bases at V and 7 bases at J, with 6 bases between the two ends. CDR3 size: 11 residues. Germline V lookup: CDR1 MNHNY, CDR2 SVGAGI (reference sequence). The CDR3 region has the DNA TGTGCCAGCAGTTACGGGTCGGAGCAGTACTTC. This codes for CASSYGSEQYF.

The rearrangement links TRBV10-3 to TRBJ2-4, with 8 bases that match TRBD2. V was pared by 4 bases and J by 14 bases, with 4 bases of the junction left unmatched. Per germline, CDR1 ENHRY and CDR2 SYGVKD. The CDR3 has 11 amino acids. The DNA for the CDR3 is TGTGCCATCAGTGGGGACGGGGGGGAGTACTTC. It codes for CAISGDGGEYF.

This clonotype was seen a handful of times. The CDR3 here is CASNHREETQYF. CDR3 sequence (DNA): TGTGCCAGCAACCATCGGGAAGAGACCCAGTACTTC. J is TRBJ2-5 and V is TRBV12-3 or TRBV12-4, with D unresolved. V was trimmed by 7 bases and J by 3 bases, leaving 9 bases between them. The CDR3 runs to 12 residues.

This clonotype was recorded a few times. The rearrangement joins TRBV24-1 to TRBJ2-3; TRBD1 aligns across 8 bases. CDR3 length: 12 residues. Germline V CDR1 and CDR2: KGHDR, SFDVKD. V gave up 4 bases and J gave up 9 bases; unmatched junction bases: 2. The CDR3 bases are TGTGCCACCAGTGAATCAGGGGGCACGCAGTATTTT. Translated, it gives CATSESGGTQYF.

The chain carries TRBV5-1 and TRBJ2-1; TRBD2 might be the D (6 bases). The V and J ends lost 7 bases and 4 bases respectively, with 12 bases between them. Per the germline V gene, CDR1 is SGHRS and CDR2 is YFSETQ. The CDR3 is 13 residues long. The CDR3 DNA follows: TGCGCCAGCGGGGCTAGCGCGTACAATGAGCAGTTCTTC. Protein product: CASGASAYNEQFF.

The chain combines TRBV7-9 with TRBJ2-5, with 7 bases fitting TRBD1. V shed 7 bases, J shed 3 bases, and the junction held 11 bases outside the gene matches. CDR1 SEHNR and CDR2 FQNEAQ come from the germline V gene (reference sequence). The CDR3 is made up of 15 amino acids. CDR3 coding DNA: TGTGCCAGCAACTTCCAAGGGGGCTCGGAAGAGACCCAGTACTTC. Translation gives CASNFQGGSEETQYF. The complete variable domain, with remaining parts taken from reference TRBV7-9 and TRBJ2-5, reads DTGVSQNPRHKITKRGQNVTFRCDPISEHNRLYWYRQTLGQGPEFLTYFQNEAQLEKSRLLSDRFSAERPKGSFSTLEIQRTEQGDSAMYLCASNFQGGSEETQYFGPGTRLLVL.